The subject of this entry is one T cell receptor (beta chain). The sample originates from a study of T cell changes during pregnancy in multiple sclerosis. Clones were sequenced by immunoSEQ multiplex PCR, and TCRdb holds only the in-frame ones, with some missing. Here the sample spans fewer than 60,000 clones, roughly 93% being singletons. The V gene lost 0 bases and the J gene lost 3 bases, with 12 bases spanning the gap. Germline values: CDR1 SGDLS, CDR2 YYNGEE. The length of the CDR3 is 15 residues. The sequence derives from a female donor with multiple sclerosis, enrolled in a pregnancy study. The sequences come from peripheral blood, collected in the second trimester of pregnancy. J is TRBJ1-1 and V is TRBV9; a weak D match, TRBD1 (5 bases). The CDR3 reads CASSVEGGVYTEAFF. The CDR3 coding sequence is TGTGCCAGCAGCGTAGAGGGAGGGGTCTACACTGAAGCTTTCTTT.